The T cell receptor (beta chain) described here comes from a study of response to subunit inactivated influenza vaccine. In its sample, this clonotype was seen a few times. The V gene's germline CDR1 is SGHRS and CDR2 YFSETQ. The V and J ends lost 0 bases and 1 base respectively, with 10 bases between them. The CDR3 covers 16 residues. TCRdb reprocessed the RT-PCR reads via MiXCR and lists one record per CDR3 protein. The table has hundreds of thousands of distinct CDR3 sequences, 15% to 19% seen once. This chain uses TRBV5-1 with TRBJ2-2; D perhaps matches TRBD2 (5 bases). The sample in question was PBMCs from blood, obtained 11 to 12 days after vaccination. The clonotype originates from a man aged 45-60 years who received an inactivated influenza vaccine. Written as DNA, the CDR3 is TGCGCCAGCAGCTTGGGCCTCGGAGGGAACACCGGGGAGCTGTTTTTT. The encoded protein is CASSLGLGGNTGELFF.